A single sample is the source of the 14 T cell receptor beta chains below, sequenced in a study of cytomegalovirus exposure and HLA in healthy donors. PCR employed 60 Vbeta and 13 Jbeta primers. Clones were read by immunoSEQ multiplex PCR, and TCRdb kept only the in-frame ones, dropping some. Altogether roughly 180,000 clones are present, more than 65% being singletons, with the ten largest covering 1.3%. Sequenced input: PBMCs. The source of these receptors is a man aged 30-40 years in good health and CMV-seronegative.

The chain combines TRBV2 with TRBJ1-3, with D hard to call. Trimming left V 0 bases short and J 4 bases short, with 10 bases between. The length of the CDR3 is 15 residues. Germline V lookup: CDR1 SNHLY, CDR2 FYNNEI. This CDR3 is CASSEARVWGNTIYF. The CDR3 coding sequence is TGTGCCAGCAGTGAAGCGAGGGTTTGGGGAAACACCATATATTTT.

V gene TRBV30 combines with J gene TRBJ1-6, with a possible D match to TRBD1 (5 bases). The CDR3 runs 13 residues. Germline CDR1 reads GTSNPN; CDR2 reads SVGIG (reference sequence). Between the trimmed V and J ends, which lost 5 bases and 6 bases, there was a span of 11 bases. The CDR3 DNA sequence: TGTGCCTGGGAGTCCGACAGTAATTCACCCCTCCACTTT. Amino acid sequence: CAWESDSNSPLHF. Supplemented by reference TRBV30 and TRBJ1-6, the full variable domain reads SQTIHQWPATLVQPVGSPLSLECTVEGTSNPNLYWYRQAAGRGLQLLFYSVGIGQISSEVPQNLSASRPQDRQFILSSKKLLLSDSGFYLCAWESDSNSPLHFGNGTRLTVT.

The chain is built from TRBV27 and TRBJ1-2; D may be TRBD1 (5 bases). This CDR3 spans 15 amino acids. CDR1 and CDR2 (germline): MNHEY, SMNVEV (reference sequence). V was trimmed by 0 bases and J by 2 bases, leaving 10 bases between them. The DNA of the CDR3 is TGTGCCAGCAGTTTATCCAGCCAGGGCAACTATGGCTACACCTTC. Protein sequence: CASSLSSQGNYGYTF.

V and J are TRBV2 and TRBJ1-6; 9 bases line up with TRBD1. V lost 8 bases, J lost 8 bases, and 7 bases stayed unmatched. The germline V gene has CDR1 SNHLY and CDR2 FYNNEI. The CDR3 extends over 14 amino acids. Written as DNA, the CDR3 is TGTGCCAGCGTAAACAGGGGGCGCGATTCACCCCTCCACTTT. Its protein product is CASVNRGRDSPLHF.

J is TRBJ1-4 and V is TRBV7-8; TRBD1 aligns across 8 bases. CDR3 size: 15 residues. The germline V gene encodes CDR1 SGHVS and CDR2 FQNEAQ. V lost 5 bases to trimming and J lost 7 bases; unmatched junction nucleotides: 9. The CDR3 here is CASSTRDRKIEKLFF. The DNA for the CDR3 is TGTGCCAGCAGCACGCGGGACAGGAAAATTGAAAAACTGTTTTTT. Variable domain in full (rest from reference TRBV7-8 and TRBJ1-4): GAGVSQSPRYKVAKRGQDVALRCDPISGHVSLFWYQQALGQGPEFLTYFQNEAQLDKSGLPSDRFFAERPEGSVSTLKIQRTQQEDSAVYLCASSTRDRKIEKLFFGSGTQLSVL.

This clone occurred once. The chain joins TRBV15 to TRBJ2-3, with 11 positions matching TRBD2. Germline CDR1 and CDR2: LNHNV and YYDKDF (reference sequence). The CDR3 totals 16 residues. Germline trimming cut 1 base from V and 0 bases from J; bases unmatched to any gene: 0. The CDR3 DNA follows: TGTGCCACCAGCAGAGGACTAGCGGGGAGCACAGATACGCAGTATTTT. Amino acids: CATSRGLAGSTDTQYF.

The chain employs TRBV7-9 and TRBJ1-4; D may be TRBD1 (5 bases). The germline CDR1 and CDR2 sequences are SEHNR and FQNEAQ (reference sequence). The CDR3 runs 15 residues. The V end lost 5 bases, the J end lost 3 bases, and 13 bases lay between the germline ends. CDR3 residues: CASSPDSLANEKLFF. The CDR3, as DNA: TGTGCCAGCAGCCCAGACAGCTTAGCTAATGAAAAACTGTTTTTT.

This clone has only one observation. The chain is built from TRBV7-9 and TRBJ2-7; TRBD1 aligns across 9 bases. Germline CDR1 reads SEHNR; CDR2 reads FQNEAQ (reference sequence). The CDR3 is 15 residues long. With V trimmed by 4 bases and J by 6 bases, 10 bases remained unmatched. CDR3 bases: TGTGCCAGCAGCTCGCCTAGGACAGGGGCGGCCGAGCAGTACTTC. Its protein product is CASSSPRTGAAEQYF. Variable domain in full (rest from reference TRBV7-9 and TRBJ2-7): DTGVSQNPRHKITKRGQNVTFRCDPISEHNRLYWYRQTLGQGPEFLTYFQNEAQLEKSRLLSDRFSAERPKGSFSTLEIQRTEQGDSAMYLCASSSPRTGAAEQYFGPGTRLTVT.

V usage is TRBV6-4 and J usage is TRBJ2-3; TRBD1 might be the D (5 bases). This CDR3 is built from 13 residues. Germline lookup yields CDR1 MRHNA and CDR2 SNTAGT. Trimming took off 3 bases at V and 6 bases at J, with 10 bases between the two ends. CDR3 bases: TGTGCCAGCAGTGATCAGGGTGCGGATACGCAGTATTTT. It yields the protein CASSDQGADTQYF.

V and J are TRBV5-6 and TRBJ2-1; D is uncertain. This CDR3 is 11 amino acids long. Trimming removed 3 bases from V and 7 bases from J, with 5 bases in between. CDR1 is SGHDT, CDR2 YYEEEE, per germline. The CDR3 loop is CASSSPNEQFF. In DNA form, the CDR3 reads TGTGCCAGCAGCTCCCCTAATGAGCAGTTCTTC.

The chain is built from TRBV10-1 and TRBJ2-2; weak D call: TRBD1 (6 bases). Trimming stripped 4 bases from V and 3 bases from J, with 9 bases between. Germline V lookup: CDR1 WNHNN, CDR2 SYGVQD (reference sequence). CDR3 size: 14 residues. CDR3 DNA sequence: TGCGCCAGCAGTGGACAGGAGGACACCGGGGAGCTGTTTTTT. Translated: CASSGQEDTGELFF.

J is TRBJ2-1 and V is TRBV5-1, with D possibly matching TRBD1 (5 bases). The CDR3 has 11 amino acids. V shed 0 bases and J shed 15 bases, with 10 bases lying between them. CDR1 and CDR2 from the germline V gene are SGHRS and YFSETQ. The CDR3 region is CASSLGQFAFF. In DNA form, the CDR3 reads TGCGCCAGCAGCTTGGGACAGTTTGCGTTCTTC.

The gene calls are TRBV5-1 and TRBJ1-4; D is unclear. CDR3 size: 14 residues. V lost 3 bases, J lost 3 bases, and 9 bases lay in between. Germline V gene sequence: CDR1 SGHRS, CDR2 YFSETQ. DNA for the CDR3: TGCGCCAGCAGCTCTCTCAGTCCTAATGAAAAACTGTTTTTT. Encoded protein: CASSSLSPNEKLFF.

This CDR3 is CASSLLPGGVLSGNTIYF. The CDR3 coding sequence is TGTGCCAGCAGTTTACTTCCCGGGGGGGTACTCTCTGGAAACACCATATATTTT. The V gene is TRBV28, the J gene TRBJ1-3; D perhaps matches TRBD1 (5 bases). Trimming stripped 2 bases from V and 0 bases from J, with 17 bases between. The CDR3 has 18 amino acids. Germline CDR1 is MDHEN and CDR2 is SYDVKM.